The entry below gives a single T cell receptor beta chain sequence along with its context. Its antigen is as yet unknown. This sample is part of a study of long-term antiretroviral therapy in people with HIV. This CDR3 contains 14 residues. Germline V gene sequence: CDR1 SGHTA, CDR2 FQGNSA. Trimming took 5 bases from V and 7 from J; bases not matched to a gene: 9. Study-level results: Repertoire dominance by clones expanded before ART was seen at all time points.

Researchers report immunoSEQ v3.0 was run at survey level. Sequenced by immunoSEQ multiplex PCR; TCRdb stores in-frame clones only, minus some. Of over 20,000 clones in the sample, roughly 79% were seen once. The chain combines TRBV7-2 with TRBJ1-2, with 8 bases aligning to TRBD1. The starting material was unsorted PBMCs, obtained 0.5 years after starting antiretroviral therapy. The receptor comes from a man between 18 and 29 years old with HIV. CDR3: CASSPDRGGGGYTF. CDR3 coding DNA: TGTGCCAGCAGCCCCGACAGGGGCGGGGGTGGCTACACCTTC.